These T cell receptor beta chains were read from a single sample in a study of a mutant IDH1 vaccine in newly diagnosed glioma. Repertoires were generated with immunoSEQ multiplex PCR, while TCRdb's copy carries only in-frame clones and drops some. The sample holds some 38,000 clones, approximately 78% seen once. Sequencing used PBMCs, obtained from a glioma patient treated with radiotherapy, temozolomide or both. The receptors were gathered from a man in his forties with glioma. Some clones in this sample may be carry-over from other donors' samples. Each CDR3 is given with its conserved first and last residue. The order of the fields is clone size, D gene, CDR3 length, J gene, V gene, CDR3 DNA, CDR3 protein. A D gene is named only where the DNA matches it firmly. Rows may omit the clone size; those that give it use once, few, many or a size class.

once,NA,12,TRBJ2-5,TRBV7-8,TGTGCCAGCAGCCGAGTAGGGGAGACCCAGTACTTC,CASSRVGETQYF
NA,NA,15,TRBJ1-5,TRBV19,TGTGCCAGTAATGGATGGGCTCCGGGCAATCAGCCCCAGCATTTT,CASNGWAPGNQPQHF
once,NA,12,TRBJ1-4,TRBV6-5,TGTGCCAGCAGTTCCGAAGGTTTGAGGCTGTTTTTT,CASSSEGLRLFF
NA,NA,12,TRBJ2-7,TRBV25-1,TGTGCCAGCAGGGAAGGAGGGCAGGGACAGTACTTC,CASREGGQGQYF
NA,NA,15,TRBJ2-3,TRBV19,TGTGCCAGTAGTATCAGGGGGGTCGGCACAGATACGCAGTATTTT,CASSIRGVGTDTQYF
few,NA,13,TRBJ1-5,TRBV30,TGTGCCTGGAGTGCGAGTAGCAATCAGCCCCAGCATTTT,CAWSASSNQPQHF
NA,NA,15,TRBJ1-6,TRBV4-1,TGCGCCAGCAGCCGAGAGACACGGAATAATTCACCCCTCCACTTT,CASSRETRNNSPLHF
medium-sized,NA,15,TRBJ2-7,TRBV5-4,TGTGCCAGCAGCTTGGGGGCAGGGCCTAGGAGCGAGCAGTACTTC,CASSLGAGPRSEQYF
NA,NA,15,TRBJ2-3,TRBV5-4,TGTGCCAGCAGCTGGGGGAGGGGGGCGGTAGATACGCAGTATTTT,CASSWGRGAVDTQYF
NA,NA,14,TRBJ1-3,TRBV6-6,TGTGCCAGCAGTTACTCCCGGGACACAAACACCATATATTTT,CASSYSRDTNTIYF
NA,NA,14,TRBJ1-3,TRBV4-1,TGCGCCAGCAGCCCCCGCGGGCCCGGAAACACCATATATTTT,CASSPRGPGNTIYF
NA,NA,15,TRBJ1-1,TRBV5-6,TGTGCCAGCAGCGTGTTGTTCTTGCCGAACACTGAAGCTTTCTTT,CASSVLFLPNTEAFF
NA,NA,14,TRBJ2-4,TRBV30,TGTGCCTGGAGTGTCCGGCGGCCTAGGGACATTCAGTACTTC,CAWSVRRPRDIQYF
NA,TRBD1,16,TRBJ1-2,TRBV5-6,TGTGCCAGCAGCTTGGACGGGGTCGGGACAGCCTATGGCTACACCTTC,CASSLDGVGTAYGYTF
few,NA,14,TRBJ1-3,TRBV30,TGTGCCTGGAGTGTACAAGTCTCTGGAAACACCATATATTTT,CAWSVQVSGNTIYF
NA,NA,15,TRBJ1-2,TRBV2,TGTGCCAGCAGTGAATCCCGCTGGGGAATTGAAGGCTACACCTTC,CASSESRWGIEGYTF
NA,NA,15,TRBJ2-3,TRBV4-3,TGCGCCAGCAGCCAAGATCCCGCTAGCACAGATACGCAGTATTTT,CASSQDPASTDTQYF
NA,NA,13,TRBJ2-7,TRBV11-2,TGTGCCAGCAGCCCCTCGCACAACTACGAGCAGTACTTC,CASSPSHNYEQYF
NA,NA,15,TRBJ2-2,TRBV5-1,TGCGCCAGCAGCTTCCAGGGCGTCGTCACCGGGGAGCTGTTTTTT,CASSFQGVVTGELFF
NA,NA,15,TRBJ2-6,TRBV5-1,TGCGCCAGCAGCTTTGAGTATACCGGGGCCAACGTCCTGACTTTC,CASSFEYTGANVLTF
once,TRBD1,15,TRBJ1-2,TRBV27,TGTGCCAGCAGACGCCTAGACAGGGGGCATTATGGCTACACCTTC,CASRRLDRGHYGYTF
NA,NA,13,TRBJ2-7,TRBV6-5,TGTGCCAGCAGTTACACCCGGGACGACGAGCAGTACTTC,CASSYTRDDEQYF
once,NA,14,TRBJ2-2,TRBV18,TGTGCCAGCTCACCACAGCGGGACACCGGGGAGCTGTTTTTT,CASSPQRDTGELFF
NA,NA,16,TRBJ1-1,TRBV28,TGTGCCAGCAGTTTATGGAGTGGGCAGGGTGGCACTGAAGCTTTCTTT,CASSLWSGQGGTEAFF
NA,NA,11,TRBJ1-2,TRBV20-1,TGCAGTAAAAGGTTTAACTATGGCTACACCTTC,CSKRFNYGYTF
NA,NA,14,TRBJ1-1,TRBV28,TGTGCCAGCAAAGGGGGACTCATGAACACTGAAGCTTTCTTT,CASKGGLMNTEAFF
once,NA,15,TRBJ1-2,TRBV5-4,TGTGCCAGCAGCTATAAGGGGGGTCGACAGTATGGCTACACCTTC,CASSYKGGRQYGYTF
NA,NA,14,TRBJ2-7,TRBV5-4,TGTGCCAGCAGTTCAACCGGGACCCCCTACGAGCAGTACTTC,CASSSTGTPYEQYF
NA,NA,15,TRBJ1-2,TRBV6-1,TGTGCCAGCAGTGAACGACCATCTCCTAACTATGGCTACACCTTC,CASSERPSPNYGYTF
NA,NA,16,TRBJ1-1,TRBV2,TGTGCCAGCAGGACTAGGGGTTTTAGGAGGAACACTGAAGCTTTCTTT,CASRTRGFRRNTEAFF
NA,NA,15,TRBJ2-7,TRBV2,TGTGCCAGCAGAGACACAGGTGACATATCCTACGAGCAGTACTTC,CASRDTGDISYEQYF
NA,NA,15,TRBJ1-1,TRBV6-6,TGTGCCAGCAGTTACTCGATCCCAGGGCCCACTGAAGCTTTCTTT,CASSYSIPGPTEAFF
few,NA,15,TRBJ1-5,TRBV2,TGTGCCAGCAGTGTTACAGAGGATAGCAATCAGCCCCAGCATTTT,CASSVTEDSNQPQHF
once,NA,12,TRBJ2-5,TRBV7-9,TGTGCCAGCAGCCCCAGCGCAGAGACCCAGTACTTC,CASSPSAETQYF
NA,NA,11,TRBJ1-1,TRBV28,TGTGCCAGCACATCCAGGCAGAGCGCTTTCTTT,CASTSRQSAFF
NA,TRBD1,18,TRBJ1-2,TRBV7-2,TGTGCCAGCAGCTCTAGATCAGGACAGGGGGCTTTGTACTATGGCTACACCTTC,CASSSRSGQGALYYGYTF
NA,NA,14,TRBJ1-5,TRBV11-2,TGTGCCAGCAGCTTTACTCAGGGAAGTCAGCCCCAGCATTTT,CASSFTQGSQPQHF
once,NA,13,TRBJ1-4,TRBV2,TGTGCCAGCAACCGAGACGGGAATGAAAAACTGTTTTTT,CASNRDGNEKLFF
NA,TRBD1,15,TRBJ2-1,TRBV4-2,TGTGCCAGCAGCGAGGGGGCTCCGGGGTACAATGAGCAGTTCTTC,CASSEGAPGYNEQFF
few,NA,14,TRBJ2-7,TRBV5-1,TGCGCCAGCAGCTTTACGGAGGGTTCCTACGAGCAGTACTTC,CASSFTEGSYEQYF